Below are 26 T cell receptor beta chains sequenced from a single sample in a study of blood T cell repertoires in COVID-19. Using immunoSEQ multiplex PCR, the repertoire was profiled, and TCRdb retains in-frame clones only, with some absent. In the table there are about 150,000 clones, around 80% of which are singletons. The sample taken for sequencing was peripheral blood. The receptor source for this set is a woman in her 50s with acute or convalescent COVID-19.

The CDR3 protein is CAITRGGGLTNEKLFF. The CDR3 nucleotides read TGTGCCATCACGCGAGGGGGCGGGTTGACTAATGAAAAACTGTTTTTT. The J gene is TRBJ1-4, the V gene TRBV5-4, with 7 positions matching TRBD1. Germline V lookup: CDR1 SGHNT, CDR2 YYREEE (reference sequence). The CDR3 consists of 16 residues. The V segment lost 9 bases and the J segment 2 bases; nucleotides outside the gene matches: 13.

The chain combines TRBV4-3 with TRBJ2-1, with 7 bases aligning to TRBD1. The CDR3 is made up of 15 amino acids. With V trimmed by 5 bases and J by 1 base, 5 bases remained unmatched. Germline lookup yields CDR1 LGHNA and CDR2 YSLEER. CDR3 in amino acids: CASSAGGSSYNEQFF. CDR3 nucleotides: TGCGCCAGCAGCGCAGGGGGTAGTTCCTACAATGAGCAGTTCTTC.

CDR3 sequence: CASRIVGGRNTEAFF. CDR3 sequence (DNA): TGTGCCAGCAGAATAGTGGGGGGGAGGAACACTGAAGCTTTCTTT. The chain combines TRBV6-5 with TRBJ1-1; TRBD1 might be the D (5 bases). Trimming left V 6 bases short and J 1 base short, with 15 bases between. This CDR3 has 15 residues. Germline V CDR1 and CDR2: MNHEY, SVGAGI.

The chain links TRBV27 to TRBJ1-2, with D maybe TRBD1 (5 bases). CDR3 size: 14 residues. The V gene lost 7 bases and the J gene lost 4 bases, with 16 bases spanning the gap. Germline V gene sequence: CDR1 MNHEY, CDR2 SMNVEV (reference sequence). CDR3 coding DNA: TGTGCCAGCACCTTGACGGGGGGAAGCTATGGCTACACCTTC. Amino acids: CASTLTGGSYGYTF.

This rearrangement joins TRBV5-4 to TRBJ2-5, with 11 nucleotides matching TRBD2. This CDR3 comprises 15 residues. The V gene's germline CDR1 is SGHNT and CDR2 YYREEE (reference sequence). Trimming removed 4 bases from V and 5 bases from J; junction bases left unmatched: 7. The CDR3 coding sequence is TGTGCCAGCAGCGCCGGGACTAGCGGCAGGGAGACCCAGTACTTC. This codes for CASSAGTSGRETQYF.

This clone was found a few times. The V gene is TRBV27, the J gene TRBJ1-1, with 9 bases matching TRBD1. The CDR3 spans 15 residues. With 2 bases clipped from V and 1 base from J, the junction kept 2 bases outside the gene matches. Germline CDR1 reads MNHEY; CDR2 reads SMNVEV (reference sequence). This chain's CDR3 is CASSLTGGANTEAFF. CDR3 coding DNA: TGTGCCAGCAGTTTAACAGGGGGCGCGAACACTGAAGCTTTCTTT.

This clone occurred many times. V usage is TRBV27 and J usage is TRBJ2-7; 10 positions match TRBD2. Germline V gene lookup returns CDR1 MNHEY and CDR2 SMNVEV (reference sequence). V lost 5 bases to trimming and J lost 7 bases; unmatched junction nucleotides: 8. This CDR3 region has 14 residues. DNA for the CDR3: TGTGCCAGCAGTCCCTGGGCTAGCGGGGGAGAGCAGTACTTC. Translating gives CASSPWASGGEQYF.

This chain joins TRBV3-1 (or the pseudogene TRBV3-2) and TRBJ1-2; perhaps TRBD1 as D (5 bases). Per the germline V gene, CDR1 is LGHDT and CDR2 is YNNKEL (reference sequence). V lost 1 base, J lost 7 bases, and 10 bases lay in between. This CDR3 comprises 13 residues. CDR3 bases: TGTGCCAGCAGCCAAGCGGGACTCGGTGGCTACACCTTC. It yields the protein CASSQAGLGGYTF.

CDR3 loop: CASSLTSGTNEQYF. The DNA of the CDR3 is TGTGCCAGCAGCTTGACTAGCGGTACTAACGAGCAGTACTTC. J is TRBJ2-7 and V is TRBV7-2; 9 nucleotides align to TRBD2. The V segment lost 3 bases and the J segment 5 bases; nucleotides outside the gene matches: 5. The CDR3 loop spans 14 amino acids. Germline lookup yields CDR1 SGHTA and CDR2 FQGNSA.

The chain couples TRBV19 to TRBJ1-2; D is possibly TRBD1 (5 bases). Trimming pared 7 bases from V and 1 base from J, leaving 19 bases between. The germline CDR1 and CDR2 sequences are LNHDA and SQIVND (reference sequence). The CDR3 consists of 16 residues. CDR3 bases: TGTGCCAGTAATCAAAGGGCAGGGCGAAGTAACTATGGCTACACCTTC. Its translation is CASNQRAGRSNYGYTF. The whole variable domain, filled in from reference TRBV19 and TRBJ1-2, reads DGGITQSPKYLFRKEGQNVTLSCEQNLNHDAMYWYRQDPGQGLRLIYYSQIVNDFQKGDIAEGYSVSREKKESFPLTVTSAQKNPTAFYLCASNQRAGRSNYGYTFGSGTRLTVV.

This chain uses TRBV9 with TRBJ2-3; TRBD2 matches 10 bases. Trimming cost V 0 bases and J 8 bases; bases outside gene matches: 9. CDR1 and CDR2 (germline): SGDLS, YYNGEE. This CDR3 contains 16 residues. The CDR3 region has the DNA TGTGCCAGCAGCGTAGGACTAGCGGGTGGCCCCGGTACGCAGTATTTT. Protein product: CASSVGLAGGPGTQYF.

The chain carries TRBV18 and TRBJ2-4, with TRBD2 matching 7 bases. CDR3 length: 14 amino acids. Germline CDR1 is KGHSH and CDR2 is LQKENI. V shed 6 bases and J 5 bases; nucleotides not matched to a gene: 7. The CDR3 coding sequence is TGTGCCAGCTCCATCGCTCGGGGGGAAAACATTCAGTACTTC. This encodes CASSIARGENIQYF.

The chain recombines TRBV4-1 with TRBJ2-7; D is perhaps TRBD2 (5 bases). Trimming shortened V by 5 bases and J by 3 bases, and 11 bases separated the two germline ends. Germline lookup yields CDR1 MGHRA and CDR2 YSYEKL. The CDR3 is 13 amino acids. The CDR3 sequence is CASSEGSGYEQYF. CDR3 DNA: TGCGCCAGCAGCGAGGGATCTGGCTACGAGCAGTACTTC.

This clone occurred a few times. The rearrangement links TRBV5-4 to TRBJ2-5, with D perhaps TRBD2 (6 bases). The CDR3 extends over 15 amino acids. Trimming removed 4 bases from V and 2 bases from J, with 15 bases in between. Germline CDR1 SGHNT, CDR2 YYREEE (reference sequence). The CDR3 DNA reads as TGTGCCAGCAGCCCTTCAGGGACTGCTCAAGAGACCCAGTACTTC. It specifies CASSPSGTAQETQYF.

This chain links TRBV19 with TRBJ2-2; 9 nucleotides agree with TRBD1. There are 20 residues in the CDR3. Trimming at V came to 2 bases and at J to 0 bases, leaving 13 bases not matched to a gene. CDR1 is LNHDA, CDR2 SQIVND, per germline (reference sequence). The CDR3 DNA follows: TGTGCCAGTAGTATATCCTGGGGGGACAGGGACCCATCGAACACCGGGGAGCTGTTTTTT. The encoded protein is CASSISWGDRDPSNTGELFF.

This chain links TRBV5-1 with TRBJ1-1, with D hard to call. CDR1 SGHRS and CDR2 YFSETQ come from the germline V gene. The CDR3 has 13 amino acids. V was clipped by 4 bases and J by 0 bases, with 7 bases between them. The CDR3 sequence: CASSPEMNTEAFF. CDR3 nucleotides: TGCGCCAGCAGCCCGGAGATGAACACTGAAGCTTTCTTT.

The chain has TRBV12-3 or TRBV12-4 and TRBJ2-7; 11 bases are a match to TRBD1. V shed 6 bases, J shed 6 bases, and the junction held 4 bases outside the gene matches. The CDR3 is 13 amino acids. The CDR3 spells CASSPGTGGEQYF. The CDR3 bases are TGTGCCAGCAGCCCCGGGACAGGGGGCGAGCAGTACTTC.

In this sample, this clone turned up once. The chain uses TRBV4-1 and TRBJ2-5; 10 positions agree with TRBD2. CDR1 and CDR2 (germline): MGHRA, YSYEKL. This CDR3 region has 19 residues. With V trimmed by 1 base and J by 8 bases, 19 bases remained unmatched. CDR3 sequence (DNA): TGCGCCAGCAGCCAAGTTGCGGTTTATGTCGGTAGCGGGGGGAATACCCAGTACTTC. It translates to CASSQVAVYVGSGGNTQYF.

The genes are TRBV5-1 and TRBJ2-1; TRBD1 matches 8 bases. Germline V gene sequence: CDR1 SGHRS, CDR2 YFSETQ. CDR3 length: 16 residues. J lost 7 bases, V lost 0 bases, and 9 bases had no gene match. CDR3 nucleotides: TGCGCCAGCAGCTTGGGCGGGCGACAGGGGAGGAATGAGCAGTTCTTC. Translated, it gives CASSLGGRQGRNEQFF.

The chain uses TRBV5-5 and TRBJ1-1; 10 nucleotides agree with TRBD1. The germline CDR1 and CDR2 sequences are SGHKS and YYEKEE (reference sequence). The CDR3 has 18 amino acids. J lost 5 bases, V lost 4 bases, and 17 bases had no gene match. The CDR3 reads CASSLRQGAGVWGTEAFF. CDR3 bases: TGTGCCAGCAGCCTGAGACAGGGGGCTGGAGTTTGGGGTACTGAAGCTTTCTTT.

The J gene is TRBJ1-2, the V gene TRBV2; D is unclear. The CDR3 is made up of 12 amino acids. V was pared by 8 bases and J by 4 bases, with 11 bases between. The germline V gene has CDR1 SNHLY and CDR2 FYNNEI. The CDR3 DNA sequence: TGTGCCAGCGGCCGGGTAGGCTATGGCTACACCTTC. Its translation is CASGRVGYGYTF.

CDR3 protein: CATTMEQGISSYEQYF. The CDR3 bases are TGTGCCACCACCATGGAACAGGGGATTAGCTCCTACGAGCAGTACTTC. The gene calls are TRBV2 and TRBJ2-7; 7 nucleotides line up with TRBD1. Germline V lookup: CDR1 SNHLY, CDR2 FYNNEI. V shed 10 bases and J 0 bases; nucleotides not matched to a gene: 15. The CDR3 runs to 16 residues.

In the case of this clone: This may arise from a read error, as a much more abundant clone is one base away. This same CDR3 is encoded by further DNA sequences in the sample. V and J are TRBV7-2 and TRBJ2-7; D remains unclear. CDR3 size: 12 residues. Germline V gene lookup returns CDR1 SGHTA and CDR2 FQGNSA. V lost 5 bases to trimming and J lost 0 bases, with 5 bases between them. The CDR3, as DNA: TGTGCCAGCAGCCGGAGCTCCTACGAGCAGTACTTC. Translation gives CASSRSSYEQYF.

This chain uses TRBV2 with TRBJ2-1, with TRBD2 matching over 8 bases. Germline V lookup: CDR1 SNHLY, CDR2 FYNNEI. With V trimmed by 7 bases and J by 9 bases, 11 bases remained unmatched. This CDR3 comprises 14 residues. CDR3 residues: CASTGRDYRFEQFF. As DNA, the CDR3 is TGTGCCAGCACCGGGAGGGACTACCGATTTGAGCAGTTCTTC.

This clone appeared a single time. The chain recombines TRBV5-1 with TRBJ1-1; D unclear. This CDR3 contains 12 residues. The V gene's germline CDR1 is SGHRS and CDR2 YFSETQ. V lost 0 bases, J lost 5 bases, and 5 bases lay in between. CDR3 in DNA: TGCGCCAGCAGCTTGGGTAGTACTGAAGCTTTCTTT. Translated, it gives CASSLGSTEAFF. Variable domain in full (rest from reference TRBV5-1 and TRBJ1-1): KAGVTQTPRYLIKTRGQQVTLSCSPISGHRSVSWYQQTPGQGLQFLFEYFSETQRNKGNFPGRFSGRQFSNSRSEMNVSTLELGDSALYLCASSLGSTEAFFGQGTRLTVV.

In its sample, this clone was seen a few times. Within the sample, other DNA sequences also encode this same CDR3. The genes are TRBV30 and TRBJ2-3, with TRBD2 as a possible D gene (6 bases). Germline CDR1 GTSNPN, CDR2 SVGIG (reference sequence). The CDR3 has 14 amino acids. The V gene lost 4 bases and the J gene lost 0 bases, with 11 bases spanning the gap. Here the CDR3 reads CAWTSGTSTDTQYF. Written as DNA, the CDR3 is TGTGCCTGGACCTCCGGGACTAGCACAGATACGCAGTATTTT.